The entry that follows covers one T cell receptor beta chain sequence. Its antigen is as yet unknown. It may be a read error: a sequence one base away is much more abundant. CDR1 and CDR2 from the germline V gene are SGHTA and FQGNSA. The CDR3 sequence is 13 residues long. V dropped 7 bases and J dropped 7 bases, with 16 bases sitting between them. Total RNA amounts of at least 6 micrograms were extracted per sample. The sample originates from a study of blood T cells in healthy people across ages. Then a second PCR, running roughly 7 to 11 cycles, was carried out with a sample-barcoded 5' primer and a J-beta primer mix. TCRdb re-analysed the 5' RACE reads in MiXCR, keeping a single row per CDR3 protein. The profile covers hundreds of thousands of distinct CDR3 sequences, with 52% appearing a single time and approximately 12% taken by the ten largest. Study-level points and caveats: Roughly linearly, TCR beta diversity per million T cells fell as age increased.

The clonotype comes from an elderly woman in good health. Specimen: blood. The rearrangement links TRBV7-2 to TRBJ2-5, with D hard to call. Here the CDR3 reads CASNSLLWGTQYF. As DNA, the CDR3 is TGTGCCAGCAACTCTCTCCTTTGGGGGACCCAGTACTTC. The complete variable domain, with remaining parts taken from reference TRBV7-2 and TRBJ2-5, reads GAGVSQSPSNKVTEKGKDVELRCDPISGHTALYWYRQSLGQGLEFLIYFQGNSAPDKSGLPSDRFSAERTGGSVSTLTIQRTQQEDSAVYLCASNSLLWGTQYFGPGTRLLVL.